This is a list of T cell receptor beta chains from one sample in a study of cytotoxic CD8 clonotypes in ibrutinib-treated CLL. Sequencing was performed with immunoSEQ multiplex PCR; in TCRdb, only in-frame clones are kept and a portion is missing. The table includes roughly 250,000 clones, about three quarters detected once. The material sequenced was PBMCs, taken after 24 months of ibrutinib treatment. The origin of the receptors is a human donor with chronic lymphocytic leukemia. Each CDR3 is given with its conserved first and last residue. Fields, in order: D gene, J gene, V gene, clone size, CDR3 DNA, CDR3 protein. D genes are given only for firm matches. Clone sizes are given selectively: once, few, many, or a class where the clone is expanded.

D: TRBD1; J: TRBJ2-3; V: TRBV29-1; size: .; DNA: TGCAGCGCCCCCAGGGGGACCACAGATACGCAGTATTTT; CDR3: CSAPRGTTDTQYF
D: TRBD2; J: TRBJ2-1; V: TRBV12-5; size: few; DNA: TGTGCTAGTAGCCCACTAGCGGGAGGGCCAGTAAATGAGCAGTTCTTC; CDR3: CASSPLAGGPVNEQFF
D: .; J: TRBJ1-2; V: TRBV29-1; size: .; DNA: TGCAGCGCCCGGGGGGGGTATGGCTACACCTTC; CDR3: CSARGGYGYTF
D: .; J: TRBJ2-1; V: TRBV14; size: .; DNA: TGTGCCAGCAGCCAAAAGAAGGGATTAAGAAATAATGAGCAGTTCTTC; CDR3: CASSQKKGLRNNEQFF
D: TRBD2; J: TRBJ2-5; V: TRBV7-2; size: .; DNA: TGTGCCAGCAGCTCCGGGACTAAGCAAGAGACCCAGTACTTC; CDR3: CASSSGTKQETQYF
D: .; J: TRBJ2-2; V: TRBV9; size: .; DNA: TGTGCCAGCACCCCAGGGGCTAGCCGCGCCGGGGAGCTGTTTTTT; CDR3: CASTPGASRAGELFF
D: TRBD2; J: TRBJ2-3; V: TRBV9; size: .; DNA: TGTGCCAGCAGCGACGGGACTAGCGGGGGACCTAGCACAGATACGCAGTATTTT; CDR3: CASSDGTSGGPSTDTQYF
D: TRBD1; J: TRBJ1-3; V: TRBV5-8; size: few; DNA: TGTGCCAGCAGCCGAGGACAGGGCCCCGGAAACACCATATATTTT; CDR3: CASSRGQGPGNTIYF
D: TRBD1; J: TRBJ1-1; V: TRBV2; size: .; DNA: TGTGCCAGGACGACAGGGGTCGGTGTGAACACTGAAGCTTTCTTT; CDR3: CARTTGVGVNTEAFF
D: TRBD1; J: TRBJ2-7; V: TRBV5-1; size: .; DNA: TGCGCCAGCAGCGTGACAGGGGGGACCTACGAGCAGTACTTC; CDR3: CASSVTGGTYEQYF
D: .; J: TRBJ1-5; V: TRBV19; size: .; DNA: TGTGCCAGTAGTATGGCGTTTCAGCCCCAGCATTTT; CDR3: CASSMAFQPQHF
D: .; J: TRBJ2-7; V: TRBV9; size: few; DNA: TGTGCCAGCAGCGTAGACGGGTTCTCCTACGAGCAGTACTTC; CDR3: CASSVDGFSYEQYF
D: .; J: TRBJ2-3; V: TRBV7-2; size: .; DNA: TGTGCCAGCACCCTTAGCACAGATACGCAGTATTTT; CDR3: CASTLSTDTQYF
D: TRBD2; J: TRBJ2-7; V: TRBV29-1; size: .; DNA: TGCAGCGTTAATAGCGGGAGGACCTACGAGCAGTACTTC; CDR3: CSVNSGRTYEQYF
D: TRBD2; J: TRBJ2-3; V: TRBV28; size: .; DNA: TGTGCCAGCAGTTCCCGGCCCGGGACTAGCTCAAGAGATACGCAGTATTTT; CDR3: CASSSRPGTSSRDTQYF
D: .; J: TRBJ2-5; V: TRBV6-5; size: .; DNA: TGTGCCAGCAGTTACAGGGACGGAGAAGAGACCCAGTACTTC; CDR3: CASSYRDGEETQYF
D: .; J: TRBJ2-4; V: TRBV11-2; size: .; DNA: TGTGCCAGCAGCTTAGCGGATACGAAGAAAAACATTCAGTACTTC; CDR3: CASSLADTKKNIQYF
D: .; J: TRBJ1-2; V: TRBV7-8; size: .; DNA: TGTGCCAGCAGCCAACCCCCCCAGGGCAAAGAGGGTGGCTACACCTTC; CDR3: CASSQPPQGKEGGYTF
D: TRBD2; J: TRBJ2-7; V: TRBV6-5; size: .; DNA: TGTGCCAGCAGTTACCTGGGAGGGAGCGGACCCTACGAGCAGTACTTC; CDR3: CASSYLGGSGPYEQYF
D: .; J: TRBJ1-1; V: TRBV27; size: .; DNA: TGTGCCAGCTTCCTAGGAGGAGGGACTGAAGCTTTCTTT; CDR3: CASFLGGGTEAFF
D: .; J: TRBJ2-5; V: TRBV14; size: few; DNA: TGTGCCAGCAGCCAAGTTGAGCACAGGGCTAGGGAGACCCAGTACTTC; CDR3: CASSQVEHRARETQYF
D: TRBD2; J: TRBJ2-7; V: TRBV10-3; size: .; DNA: TGTGCCATCAGTGGCCCCATGACTAGCGCGGGAGGCGGCTACGAGCAGTACTTC; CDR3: CAISGPMTSAGGGYEQYF
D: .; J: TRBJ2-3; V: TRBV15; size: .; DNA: TGTGCCACCAGCGGGTTGGGTGGTCCGCATCCAGATACGCAGTATTTT; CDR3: CATSGLGGPHPDTQYF
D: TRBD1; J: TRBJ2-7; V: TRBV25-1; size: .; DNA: TGTGCCAGCAGTTTTACCGCCGGGACAGGGGGCCACTCCTACGAGCAGTACTTC; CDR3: CASSFTAGTGGHSYEQYF
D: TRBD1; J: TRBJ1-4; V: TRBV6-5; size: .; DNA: TGTGCCAGCAGTTACTCCACAGGGGACGGTGAAAAACTGTTTTTT; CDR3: CASSYSTGDGEKLFF
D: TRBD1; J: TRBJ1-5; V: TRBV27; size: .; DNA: TGTGCCAGCAGTTTCGTGGCAGGGGGGGATCAGCCCCAGCATTTT; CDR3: CASSFVAGGDQPQHF
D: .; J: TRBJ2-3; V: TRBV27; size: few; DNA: TGTGCCAGCAGTTTTGGTCAGGTCACAGATACGCAGTATTTT; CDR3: CASSFGQVTDTQYF
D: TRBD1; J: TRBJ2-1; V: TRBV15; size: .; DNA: TGTGCCACCAGCAAAGACAGGGGAGATGAGCAGTTCTTC; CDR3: CATSKDRGDEQFF
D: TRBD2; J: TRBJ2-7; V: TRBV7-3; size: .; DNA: TGTGCCAGCAGCACCGGGACTAGCGGGACCTACGAGCAGTACTTC; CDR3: CASSTGTSGTYEQYF
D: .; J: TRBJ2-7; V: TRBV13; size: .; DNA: TGTGCCAGCAGCTACCGGGACATAAGCTCCTACGAGCAGTACTTC; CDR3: CASSYRDISSYEQYF
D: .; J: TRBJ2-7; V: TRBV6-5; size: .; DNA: TGTGCCAGCACTCCACTCGATCACCTGGAGCAGTACTTC; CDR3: CASTPLDHLEQYF
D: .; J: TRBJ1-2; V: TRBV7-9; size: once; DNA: TGTGCCAGCAGCTCGTTAACCGGAGGGGAAGGCTACACCTTC; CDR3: CASSSLTGGEGYTF
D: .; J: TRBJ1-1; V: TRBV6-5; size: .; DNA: TGTGCCAGCAGTTACTCGACAGGAGGGACCACTGAAGCTTTCTTT; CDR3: CASSYSTGGTTEAFF
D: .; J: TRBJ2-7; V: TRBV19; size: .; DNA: TGTGCCAGTAGCCGGCAGGGCCCCTACGAGCAGTACTTC; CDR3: CASSRQGPYEQYF
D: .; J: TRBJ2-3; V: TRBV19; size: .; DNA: TGTGCCAGTACGAGGGGGGGAAGCACAGATACGCAGTATTTT; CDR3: CASTRGGSTDTQYF
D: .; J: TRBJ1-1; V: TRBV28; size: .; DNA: TGTGCCAGCAGTCCCCTGTTTGGGGAGACAGGAACTGAAGCTTTCTTT; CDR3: CASSPLFGETGTEAFF
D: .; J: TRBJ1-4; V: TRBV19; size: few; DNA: TGTGCCAGTAGTCGCGAAAAACTGTTTTTT; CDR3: CASSREKLFF
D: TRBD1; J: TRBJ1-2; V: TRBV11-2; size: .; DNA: TGTGCCAGCAGCTTATCCGTTCAGGGGGCTGCGGGCTATGGCTACACCTTC; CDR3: CASSLSVQGAAGYGYTF
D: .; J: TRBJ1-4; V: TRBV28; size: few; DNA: TGTGCCAGCAGTTTAGGGGTGGGGGAAAAACTGTTTTTT; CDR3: CASSLGVGEKLFF
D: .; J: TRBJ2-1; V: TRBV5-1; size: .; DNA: TGCGCCAGCAGCTTGGGACAGTGGAATGAGCAGTTCTTC; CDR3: CASSLGQWNEQFF
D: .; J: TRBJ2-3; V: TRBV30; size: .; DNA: TGTGCCTGGACCGGGTCGGTAGTGGGAGCAGATACGCAGTATTTT; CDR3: CAWTGSVVGADTQYF
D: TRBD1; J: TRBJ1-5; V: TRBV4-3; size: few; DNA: TGCGCCAGCAGCCGGCACAGGGGTAATCAGCCCCAGCATTTT; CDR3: CASSRHRGNQPQHF
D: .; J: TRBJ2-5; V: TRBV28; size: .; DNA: TGTGCCAGCAGTGAAGAGACCCAGTACTTC; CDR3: CASSEETQYF
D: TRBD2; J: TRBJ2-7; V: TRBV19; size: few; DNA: TGTGCCAGTAGTATTCCCGGGACTAGCGGGAGGGCCTACGAGCAGTACTTC; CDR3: CASSIPGTSGRAYEQYF
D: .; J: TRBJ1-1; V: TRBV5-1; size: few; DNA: TGCGCCAGCAGCTTGTTACCGGACGGGGGCACTGAAGCTTTCTTT; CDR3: CASSLLPDGGTEAFF
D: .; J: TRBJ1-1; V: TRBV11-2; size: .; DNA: TGTGCCAGCGGGGTCTCCCGGGGGCAGTTGAACACTGAAGCTTTCTTT; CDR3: CASGVSRGQLNTEAFF
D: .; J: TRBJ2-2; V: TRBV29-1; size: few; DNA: TGCAGCGTTATGGCGCCGTTGAGGGAGCTGTTTTTT; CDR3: CSVMAPLRELFF
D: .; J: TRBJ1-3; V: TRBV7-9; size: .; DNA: TGTGCCAGCAGTCGACCAAAAAACACCATATATTTT; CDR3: CASSRPKNTIYF
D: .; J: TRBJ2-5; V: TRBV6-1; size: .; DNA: TGTGCCAGCAGTGAATCGGGAGTGGGACAAGAGACCCAGTACTTC; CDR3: CASSESGVGQETQYF
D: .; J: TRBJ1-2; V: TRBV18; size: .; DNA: TGTGCCAGCTCACCACTAGCAGGGTCGGGAGTATATGGCTACACCTTC; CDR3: CASSPLAGSGVYGYTF
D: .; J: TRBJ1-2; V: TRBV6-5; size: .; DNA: TGTGCCAGCAGTTACTCGAGTTTGGCTAACTATGGCTACACCTTC; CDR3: CASSYSSLANYGYTF
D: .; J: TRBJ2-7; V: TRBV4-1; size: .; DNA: TGCGCCAGCAGCCAAGACGCCGGATCAGGTTGGGAGCAGTACTTC; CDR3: CASSQDAGSGWEQYF
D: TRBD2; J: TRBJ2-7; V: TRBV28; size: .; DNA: TGTGCCAGCAGTTCGTCGACTAGCGGGGACTACGAGCAGTACTTC; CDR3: CASSSSTSGDYEQYF
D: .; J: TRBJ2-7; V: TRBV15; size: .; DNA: TGTGCCACCAGCACCTTAGACACCAGCTCCTACGAGCAGTACTTC; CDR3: CATSTLDTSSYEQYF